This TCR beta chain was found in a study of cytomegalovirus exposure and HLA in healthy donors. The primer mix had 60 Vbeta and 13 Jbeta primers. Sequencing was performed with immunoSEQ multiplex PCR; in TCRdb, only in-frame clones are kept and a portion is missing. The repertoire holds 150,000 to 200,000 clones, with over 70% as singletons. The CDR3 has 16 residues. The TCR comes from a man between 25 and 39 years old in good health and CMV-seronegative. The genes are TRBV21-1 and TRBJ1-2; the table assigns TRBD1, which was not confirmed against the DNA. TRBV21-1 is designated a pseudogene. The sequencing input was PBMCs. CDR3 in amino acids: CASSGWDRGEGYGYTF. CDR3 coding DNA: TGTGCCAGCAGCGGGTGGGACAGGGGAGAGGGCTATGGCTACACCTTC.